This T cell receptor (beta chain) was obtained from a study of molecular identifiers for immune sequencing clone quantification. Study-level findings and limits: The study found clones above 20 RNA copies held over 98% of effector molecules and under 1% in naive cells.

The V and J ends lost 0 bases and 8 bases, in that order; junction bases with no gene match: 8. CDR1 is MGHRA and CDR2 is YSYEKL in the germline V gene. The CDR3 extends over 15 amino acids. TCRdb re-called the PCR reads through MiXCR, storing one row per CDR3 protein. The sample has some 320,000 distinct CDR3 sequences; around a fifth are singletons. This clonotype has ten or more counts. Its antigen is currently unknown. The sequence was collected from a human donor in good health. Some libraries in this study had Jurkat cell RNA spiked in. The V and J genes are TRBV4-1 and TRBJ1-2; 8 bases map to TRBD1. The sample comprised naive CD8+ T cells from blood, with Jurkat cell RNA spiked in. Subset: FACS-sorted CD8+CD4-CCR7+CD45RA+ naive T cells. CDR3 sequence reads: CASSQDFAGGGGYTF. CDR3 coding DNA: TGCGCCAGCAGCCAAGATTTTGCAGGGGGCGGCGGCTACACCTTC.